This T cell receptor (delta chain) derives from a study of Vδ1+ human thymocytes. Points from the study as a whole: Thymic TRG and TRD repertoires appeared highly polyclonal. Approximately 19% of thymic delta-chain sequences were Vdelta2, with few Vdelta3, unlike blood Vdelta1+ controls.

The CDR3 is 18 amino acids. Looked up from germline, CDR1 is TSWWSYY and CDR2 is QGS. Trimming pared 0 bases from V and 0 bases from J, leaving 17 bases between. Extracted RNA was reverse transcribed into cDNA. Multiplex PCR used pooled V-gene forward primers and a constant-region reverse primer to amplify CDR3s. TCRdb repeated clone calling on the multiplex PCR reads with CATT. The sample shows roughly 76,000 delta-chain clones, around 35% of them seen only once. As for this clone: The antigen is unknown.

V and J are TRDV1 and TRDJ1; D gene ambiguous. Specimen: Vdelta1+ gamma-delta thymocytes from the thymus. Subset defined: FACS-sorted CD3+ TCRalphabeta- TCRVdelta1+ TCRVdelta2- thymocytes. The sequence was obtained from a boy in the first two years of life who had congenital heart surgery. CDR3 residues: CALGELPESLTYTDKLIF. Here the CDR3 DNA reads TGTGCTCTTGGGGAACTACCCGAATCCCTCACATACACCGATAAACTCATCTTT.